This T cell receptor beta chain was recovered during a study of T cells in Graves' hyperthyroidism and ophthalmopathy. Amplification of TCR beta CDR3 regions was performed using RNA transcripts as template. With the HTBI primer set, the TCR CDR3 went through a first round of RT-PCR. TCRdb reprocessed the multiplex PCR reads via MiXCR and lists one record per CDR3 protein. The repertoire consists of 750,000 to 950,000 distinct CDR3 sequences, with 38% occurring once and the leading ten covering approximately 8.7%. Many counts were recorded for this clonotype. No progression to ophthalmopathy during 18 months of follow-up defined stable disease. The ends were cut back, 0 bases at V and 2 bases at J, with 13 bases in the middle. This CDR3 is 16 amino acids long. The V gene's germline CDR1 is ENHRY and CDR2 SYGVKD.

The sample comprised blood. The chain recombines TRBV10-3 with TRBJ1-1; D is ambiguous. The sequence was obtained from a man between 18 and 35 years old with Graves' hyperthyroidism. CDR3 in DNA: TGTGCCATCAGTGAGTCGAGTAGTCAGGTTAACACTGAAGCTTTCTTT. Translating gives CAISESSSQVNTEAFF.